Each of the 14 T cell receptor beta chains below was sequenced from the same sample in a study of cytomegalovirus exposure and HLA in healthy donors. Primers for the PCR totalled 60 Vbeta and 13 Jbeta. Profiling relied on immunoSEQ multiplex PCR, and the TCRdb table lists in-frame clones only, not all of them. Of about 140,000 clones listed, around four fifths are singletons. Material for sequencing was PBMCs. The receptors stem from a man younger than 40 in good health and CMV-seropositive.

This clone was recorded only once. The chain combines TRBV18 with TRBJ2-3; maybe TRBD2 (6 bases). There are 13 residues in the CDR3. CDR1 KGHSH and CDR2 LQKENI come from the germline V gene. Trimming took off 8 bases at V and 6 bases at J, with 15 bases between the two ends. The CDR3 loop is CASLRDREDTQYF. The DNA for the CDR3 is TGTGCCAGCCTCAGGGATCGGGAGGATACGCAGTATTTT.

Comment on this clone: The junction departs from the called germline gene at one end, perhaps through a read error. The CDR3 protein is CSSSLSGPYGYTF. The DNA for the CDR3 is TGTTCCAGCAGCTTATCAGGCCCCTATGGCTACACCTTC. This chain links TRBV7-9 with TRBJ1-2; D unresolved. The CDR3 extends over 13 amino acids. The V gene's germline CDR1 is SEHNR and CDR2 FQNEAQ (reference sequence).

The chain joins TRBV7-9 to TRBJ2-5; 14 bases fit TRBD2. The CDR3 runs 18 residues. Trimming removed 5 bases from V and 5 bases from J; junction bases left unmatched: 13. Germline V gene lookup returns CDR1 SEHNR and CDR2 FQNEAQ (reference sequence). Written as DNA, the CDR3 is TGTGCCAGCAGCACCACCAAGACTAGCGGGAGGGAGGGCGAGACCCAGTACTTC. Its protein product is CASSTTKTSGREGETQYF.

This clone was found a few times. The V call is TRBV5-1, the J call TRBJ2-7, with a possible D match to TRBD2 (5 bases). The V gene's germline CDR1 is SGHRS and CDR2 YFSETQ. The ends were cut back, 1 base at V and 7 bases at J, with 15 bases in the middle. This CDR3 spans 14 amino acids. CDR3 loop: CASSLSGRSREQYF. Here the CDR3 DNA reads TGCGCCAGCAGCTTGAGCGGCAGGAGCAGGGAGCAGTACTTC.

The V and J genes are TRBV7-7 and TRBJ1-4; 7 nucleotides agree with TRBD1. Trimming took 6 bases from V and 7 from J; bases not matched to a gene: 17. Germline V gene data show CDR1 as SSHAT and CDR2 as FNYEAQ (reference sequence). The CDR3 contains 17 residues. The CDR3 bases are TGTGCCAGCAGACGAGACAGGGTTCCCGTTCGGGGTGAAAAACTGTTTTTT. The encoded protein is CASRRDRVPVRGEKLFF.

V is TRBV28 and J is TRBJ1-1; tentative D call: TRBD1 (6 bases). The CDR3 is made up of 15 amino acids. The germline V gene has CDR1 MDHEN and CDR2 SYDVKM. With 7 bases removed from V and 2 bases from J, the gap between germline ends came to 17 bases. This CDR3 is CASNPGGRDNTEAFF. In DNA form, the CDR3 reads TGTGCCAGCAACCCCGGGGGGCGCGATAACACTGAAGCTTTCTTT.

The chain uses TRBV2 and TRBJ2-5, with 8 bases lining up with TRBD2. The DNA end is a closer match to TRBJ2-7, so the J assignment may be wrong. The CDR3 is 14 residues long. Germline values: CDR1 SNHLY, CDR2 FYNNEI. The CDR3 nucleotides are TGTGCCAACAGACGGGGGGGGTCCACCTACGAGCAGTACTTC. It codes for CANRRGGSTYEQYF.

The chain employs TRBV5-4 and TRBJ2-3; weak D call: TRBD2 (5 bases). The V gene's germline CDR1 is SGHNT and CDR2 YYREEE (reference sequence). The CDR3 runs to 16 residues. Trimming cost V 4 bases and J 0 bases, with 15 bases left between them. CDR3 nucleotide sequence: TGTGCCAGCAGCCTCCGGACTGGATCTAGCACAGATACGCAGTATTTT. Translated: CASSLRTGSSTDTQYF.

The chain combines TRBV6-6 with TRBJ2-2, with 9 nucleotides matching TRBD1. This CDR3 comprises 16 residues. V shed 7 bases and J 0 bases; nucleotides not matched to a gene: 6. Germline CDR1 reads MNHNY; CDR2 reads SVGAGI (reference sequence). The CDR3 spells CASTRRTGANTGELFF. DNA for the CDR3: TGTGCCAGCACCAGACGGACAGGGGCGAACACCGGGGAGCTGTTTTTT.

This clone was detected a few times. The gene calls are TRBV6-5 and TRBJ2-5, with a tentative D call TRBD2 (6 bases). Between the trimmed V and J ends, which lost 10 bases and 3 bases, there was a span of 15 bases. This CDR3 is 13 amino acids long. Germline V gene sequence: CDR1 MNHEY, CDR2 SVGAGI. This CDR3 reads CATRAGKEETQYF. As DNA, the CDR3 is TGTGCCACCCGCGCGGGGAAGGAAGAGACCCAGTACTTC.

This chain links TRBV7-9 with TRBJ2-7, with TRBD1 as a possible D gene (5 bases). This CDR3 spans 16 amino acids. Germline V gives CDR1 SEHNR, CDR2 FQNEAQ (reference sequence). V was cut by 2 bases and J by 2 bases, with 16 bases left in between. The CDR3 sequence is CASSLIAARAPYEQYF. The CDR3 nucleotides are TGTGCCAGCAGCTTAATCGCTGCCAGGGCCCCCTACGAGCAGTACTTC.

The V and J genes are TRBV7-9 and TRBJ1-2, with D uncertain. The germline V gene encodes CDR1 SEHNR and CDR2 FQNEAQ (reference sequence). This CDR3 has 14 residues. V lost 5 bases to trimming and J lost 12 bases, with 22 bases between them. The CDR3 DNA sequence: TGTGCCAGCAGCCTCATCCGGGAAAGTTATTTCCACACCTTC. Translated, it gives CASSLIRESYFHTF.

The chain uses TRBV6-6 and TRBJ2-7; D gene ambiguous. The ends were cut back, 6 bases at V and 3 bases at J, with 18 bases in the middle. The CDR3 spans 15 residues. Per germline, CDR1 MNHNY and CDR2 SVGAGI (reference sequence). The CDR3 here is CASSSLQRSIYEQYF. The CDR3 DNA follows: TGTGCCAGCAGCAGCTTACAGAGATCCATCTACGAGCAGTACTTC.

The chain carries TRBV14 and TRBJ1-4; no reliable D call. V lost 2 bases and J lost 3, with 16 bases in between. The CDR3 runs to 17 residues. Per germline, CDR1 SGHDN and CDR2 FVKESK. This chain's CDR3 is CASSQSKQALANEKLFF. The CDR3 DNA reads TGTGCCAGCAGCCAATCTAAGCAGGCTCTTGCTAATGAAAAACTGTTTTTT.